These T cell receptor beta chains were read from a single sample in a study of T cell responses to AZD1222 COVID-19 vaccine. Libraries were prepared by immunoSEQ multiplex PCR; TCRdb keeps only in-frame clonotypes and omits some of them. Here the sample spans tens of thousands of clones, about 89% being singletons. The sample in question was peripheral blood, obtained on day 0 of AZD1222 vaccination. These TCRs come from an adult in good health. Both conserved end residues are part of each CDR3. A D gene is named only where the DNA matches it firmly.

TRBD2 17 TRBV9 CASSPASGASSYNEQFF
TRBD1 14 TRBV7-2 CASSAGQGRTEAFF
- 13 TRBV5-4 CASSYDSFEGYTF
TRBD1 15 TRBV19 CASSTSGGSGNTIYF
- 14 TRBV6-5 CASSPRRRNTEAFF
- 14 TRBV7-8 CASSSGRFSYEQYF
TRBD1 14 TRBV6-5 CASSPGQGYTEAFF
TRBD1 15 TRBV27 CASSPPGQMNTEAFF
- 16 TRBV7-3 CASSLERGTNTGELFF
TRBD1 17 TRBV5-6 CASSDGTGLYLNYGYTF
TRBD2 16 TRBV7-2 CASSSTGLAGVETQYF
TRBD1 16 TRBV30 CAWSWARTGVNTEAFF
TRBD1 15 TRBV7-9 CASSLAGTGFYEQYF
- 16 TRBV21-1 CASSKTGTGDTGELFF
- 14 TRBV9 CASRIMRYTDTQYF
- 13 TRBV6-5 CASPDGTNTEAFF
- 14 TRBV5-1 CASSLRSGLYEQYF
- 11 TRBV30 CAWSESEYQYF
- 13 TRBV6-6 CASSSRTVHGYTF
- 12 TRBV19 CASSRSNQPQHF
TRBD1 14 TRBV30 CAWVGQGLNYGYTF
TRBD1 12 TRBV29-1 CSGTGVGNTIYF
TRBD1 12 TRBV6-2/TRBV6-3 CASSLIGTGWFF
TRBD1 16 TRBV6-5 CASSYSWTGAYNEQFF
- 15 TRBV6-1 CASSEGQGGYNEQFF
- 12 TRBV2 CASSMGQETQYF
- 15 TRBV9 CASSAGGSGTYGYTF
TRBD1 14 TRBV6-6 CASRIQGDFRGYTF
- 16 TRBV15 CATSRDYRQEDQPQHF
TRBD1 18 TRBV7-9 CASSSLRLGQGEINTIYF
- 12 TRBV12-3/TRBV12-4 CASSRGYNEQFF
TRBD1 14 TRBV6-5 CASSTRDRSNGYTF
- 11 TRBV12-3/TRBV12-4 CASSFGYGYTF
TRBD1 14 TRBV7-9 CASSWDSMNTEAFF
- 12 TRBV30 CAWSTRGEEQFF
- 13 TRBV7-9 CASSSYTDTEAFF
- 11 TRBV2 CASSEAGAVFF
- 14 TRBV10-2 CASRLAGDNQPQHF
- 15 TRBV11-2 CASSDQEEESYEQYF
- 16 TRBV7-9 CASSLAGDSLQLEQFF
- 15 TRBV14 CASSQVQGANYGYTF
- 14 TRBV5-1 CASSSSGTRVEQYF
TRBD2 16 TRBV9 CASSVARTSVYNEQFF
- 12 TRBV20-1 CSASGGDTEAFF
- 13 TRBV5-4 CASSRGGDTEAFF
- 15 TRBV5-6 CASSFVWGLGYGYTF
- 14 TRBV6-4 CASRDGRTLGGYTF
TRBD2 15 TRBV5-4 CASSLSGGAYNEQFF
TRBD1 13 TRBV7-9 CASSLTGGTEAFF
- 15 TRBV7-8 CASSSGERFGGGYTF
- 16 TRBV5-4 CASSLGREGDNEKLFF
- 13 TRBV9 CASSVFHHNEQFF
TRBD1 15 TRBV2 CASSDRTGDVGELFF
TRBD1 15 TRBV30 CAWSAPGQVNQPQHF
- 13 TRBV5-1 CASSLTRAGELFF
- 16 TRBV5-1 CASSFSRSSAGNEQFF
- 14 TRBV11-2 CASSLVGGNTEAFF
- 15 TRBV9 CASSLMEEGLDTQYF